Listed below are T cell receptor beta chains from one sample, sequenced in a study of cytomegalovirus exposure and HLA in healthy donors. TCRdb's table, derived via immunoSEQ multiplex PCR, lists solely in-frame clones and lacks some. The data show roughly 200,000 clones, more than 75% seen once. Sequencing was carried out using PBMCs. Source of these receptors: a man aged 25-40 years in good health and CMV-seronegative. The CDR3 runs from the conserved cysteine through the conserved F or W. A D gene is named only where the DNA matches it firmly. Size is omitted from some rows. Given values are once, few, many or a class for expanded clones.

J gene,D gene,clone size,V gene,CDR3 protein,CDR3 DNA
TRBJ2-7,TRBD1,.,TRBV5-1,CASMMGTGSYEQYF,TGCGCCAGCATGATGGGGACAGGGTCCTACGAGCAGTACTTC
TRBJ1-3,TRBD1,few,TRBV7-9,CASSSDRAFGNTIYF,TGTGCCAGCAGCTCCGACAGGGCATTTGGAAACACCATATATTTT
TRBJ2-5,TRBD2,.,TRBV6-5,CASSTGGGRQETQYF,TGTGCCAGCAGTACCGGGGGGGGAAGGCAAGAGACCCAGTACTTC
TRBJ2-7,TRBD2,.,TRBV5-4,CASTSTGLAVYEQYF,TGTGCCAGCACCTCTACGGGACTAGCGGTATACGAGCAGTACTTC
TRBJ1-5,TRBD1,.,TRBV6-5,CAIQLTGNYQPQHF,TGTGCCATCCAACTGACAGGGAACTATCAGCCCCAGCATTTT
TRBJ1-1,TRBD1,.,TRBV27,CASRGTENTEAFF,TGTGCCAGCAGGGGGACAGAGAACACTGAAGCTTTCTTT
TRBJ1-2,.,once,TRBV7-2,CASSSQGPYGYTF,TGTGCCAGCAGCTCCCAGGGTCCCTATGGCTACACCTTC
TRBJ2-5,.,.,TRBV11-2,CASSWLQETQYF,TGTGCCAGCTCGTGGCTGCAAGAGACCCAGTACTTC
TRBJ1-5,TRBD1,.,TRBV6-6,CASRPGTGGEAQHF,TGTGCCAGCAGACCCGGGACAGGGGGCGAGGCCCAGCATTTT
TRBJ2-7,.,.,TRBV4-2,CASSQETRAFYEQYF,TGTGCCAGCAGCCAAGAGACGAGGGCCTTCTACGAGCAGTACTTC
TRBJ1-2,.,once,TRBV5-6,CASSSDYNYGYTF,TGTGCCAGCAGCTCCGACTATAACTATGGCTACACCTTC
TRBJ1-1,.,.,TRBV7-2,CASSLAVAYTEAFF,TGTGCCAGCAGCTTAGCGGTAGCCTACACTGAAGCTTTCTTT